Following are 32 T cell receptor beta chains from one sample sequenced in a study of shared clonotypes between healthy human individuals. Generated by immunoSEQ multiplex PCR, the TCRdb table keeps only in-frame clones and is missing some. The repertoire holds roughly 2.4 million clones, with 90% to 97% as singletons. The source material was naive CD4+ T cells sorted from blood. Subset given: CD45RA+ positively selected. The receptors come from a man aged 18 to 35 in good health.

This chain's CDR3 is CASTRLREVTGELFF. CDR3 DNA: TGTGCCAGCACGAGGCTCCGGGAGGTTACCGGGGAGCTGTTTTTT. The genes are TRBV2 and TRBJ2-2; 7 bases match TRBD2. There are 15 residues in the CDR3. Germline V gene data show CDR1 as SNHLY and CDR2 as FYNNEI. Germline trimming cut 7 bases from V and 5 bases from J; bases unmatched to any gene: 10.

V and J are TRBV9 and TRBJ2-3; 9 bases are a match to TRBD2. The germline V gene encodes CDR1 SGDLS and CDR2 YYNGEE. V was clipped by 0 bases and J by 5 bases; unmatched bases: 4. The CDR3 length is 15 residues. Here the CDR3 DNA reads TGTGCCAGCAGCGTAGGGCTAGCGGGACGAGATACGCAGTATTTT. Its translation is CASSVGLAGRDTQYF.

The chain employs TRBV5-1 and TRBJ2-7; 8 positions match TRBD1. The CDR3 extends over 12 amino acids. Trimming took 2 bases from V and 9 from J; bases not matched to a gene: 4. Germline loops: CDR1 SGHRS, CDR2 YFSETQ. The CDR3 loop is CASSFGQGPQYF. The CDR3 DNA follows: TGCGCCAGCAGCTTCGGACAGGGACCGCAGTACTTC.

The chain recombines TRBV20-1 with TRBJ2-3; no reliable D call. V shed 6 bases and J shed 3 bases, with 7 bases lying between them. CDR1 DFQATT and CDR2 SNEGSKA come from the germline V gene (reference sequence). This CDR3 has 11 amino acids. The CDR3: CSAHMTDTQYF. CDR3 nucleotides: TGCAGTGCCCACATGACAGATACGCAGTATTTT.

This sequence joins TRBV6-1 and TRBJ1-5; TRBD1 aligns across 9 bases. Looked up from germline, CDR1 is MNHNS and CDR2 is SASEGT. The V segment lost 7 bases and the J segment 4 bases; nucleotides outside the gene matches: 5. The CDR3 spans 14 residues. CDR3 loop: CASISGTGNQPQHF. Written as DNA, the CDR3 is TGTGCCAGCATTTCCGGGACAGGGAATCAGCCCCAGCATTTT.

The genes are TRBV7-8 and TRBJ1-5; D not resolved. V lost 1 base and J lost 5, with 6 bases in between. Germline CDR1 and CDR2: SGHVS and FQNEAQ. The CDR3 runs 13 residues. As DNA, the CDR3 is TGTGCCAGCAGCTTAGTAGGGTATCAGCCCCAGCATTTT. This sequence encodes CASSLVGYQPQHF.

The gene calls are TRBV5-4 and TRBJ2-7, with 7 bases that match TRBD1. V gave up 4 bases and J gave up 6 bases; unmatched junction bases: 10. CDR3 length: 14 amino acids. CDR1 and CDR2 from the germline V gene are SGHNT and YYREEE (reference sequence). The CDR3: CASSPDRFRFEQYF. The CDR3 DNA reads TGTGCCAGCAGCCCGGACAGGTTTCGATTCGAGCAGTACTTC.

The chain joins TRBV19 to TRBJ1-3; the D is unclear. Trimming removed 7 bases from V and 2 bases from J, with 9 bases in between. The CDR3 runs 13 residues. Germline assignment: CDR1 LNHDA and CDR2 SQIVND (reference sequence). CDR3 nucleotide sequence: TGTGCCAGTAACCCAGGAGCTGGAAACACCATATATTTT. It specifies CASNPGAGNTIYF.

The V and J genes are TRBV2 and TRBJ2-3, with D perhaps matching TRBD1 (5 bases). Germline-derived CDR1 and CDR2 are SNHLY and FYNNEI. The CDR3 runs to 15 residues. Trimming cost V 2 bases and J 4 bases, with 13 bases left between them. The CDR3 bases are TGTGCCAGCAGTGAAAGGGGCGTAATATCAGATACGCAGTATTTT. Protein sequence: CASSERGVISDTQYF.

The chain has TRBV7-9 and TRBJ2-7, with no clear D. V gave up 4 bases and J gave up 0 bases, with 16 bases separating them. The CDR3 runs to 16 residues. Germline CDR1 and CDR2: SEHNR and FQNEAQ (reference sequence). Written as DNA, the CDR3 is TGTGCCAGCAGCTCGGATTTACCTTGGAGCTCCTACGAGCAGTACTTC. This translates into CASSSDLPWSSYEQYF.

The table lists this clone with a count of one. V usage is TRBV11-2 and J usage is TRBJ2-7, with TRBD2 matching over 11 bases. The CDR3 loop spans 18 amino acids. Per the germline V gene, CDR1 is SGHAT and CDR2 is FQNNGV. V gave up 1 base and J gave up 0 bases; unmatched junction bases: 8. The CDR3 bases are TGTGCCAGCAGCTTAGTTGGTAGCGGGGGGGCGAGCTCCTACGAGCAGTACTTC. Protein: CASSLVGSGGASSYEQYF.

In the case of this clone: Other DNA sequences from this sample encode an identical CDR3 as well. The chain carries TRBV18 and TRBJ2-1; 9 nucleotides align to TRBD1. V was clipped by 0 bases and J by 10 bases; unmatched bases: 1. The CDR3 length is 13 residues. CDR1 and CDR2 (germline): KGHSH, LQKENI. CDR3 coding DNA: TGTGCCAGCTCACCACCGGACAGGGGAGAGCAGTTCTTC. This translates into CASSPPDRGEQFF. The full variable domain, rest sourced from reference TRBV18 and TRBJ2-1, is NAGVMQNPRHLVRRRGQEARLRCSPMKGHSHVYWYRQLPEEGLKFMVYLQKENIIDESGMPKERFSAEFPKEGPSILRIQQVVRGDSAAYFCASSPPDRGEQFFGPGTRLTVL.

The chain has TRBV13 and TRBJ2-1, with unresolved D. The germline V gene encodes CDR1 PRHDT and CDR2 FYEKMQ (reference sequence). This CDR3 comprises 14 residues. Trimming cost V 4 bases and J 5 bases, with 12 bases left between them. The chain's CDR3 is CASSSMGRNNEQFF. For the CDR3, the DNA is TGTGCCAGCAGCTCAATGGGTAGGAACAATGAGCAGTTCTTC. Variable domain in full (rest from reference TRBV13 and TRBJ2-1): AAGVIQSPRHLIKEKRETATLKCYPIPRHDTVYWYQQGPGQDPQFLISFYEKMQSDKGSIPDRFSAQQFSDYHSELNMSSLELGDSALYFCASSSMGRNNEQFFGPGTRLTVL.

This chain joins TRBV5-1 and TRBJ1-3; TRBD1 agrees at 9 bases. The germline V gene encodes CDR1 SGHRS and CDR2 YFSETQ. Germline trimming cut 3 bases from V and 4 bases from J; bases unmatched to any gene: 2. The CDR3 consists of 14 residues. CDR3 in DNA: TGCGCCAGCAGCTGGACAGGGGACGGAAACACCATATATTTT. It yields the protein CASSWTGDGNTIYF.

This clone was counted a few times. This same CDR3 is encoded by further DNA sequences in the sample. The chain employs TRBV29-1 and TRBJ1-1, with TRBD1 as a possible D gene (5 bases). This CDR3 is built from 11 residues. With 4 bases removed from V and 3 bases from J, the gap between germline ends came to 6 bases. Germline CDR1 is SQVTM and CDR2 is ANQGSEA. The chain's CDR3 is CSVVGDTEAFF. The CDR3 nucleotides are TGCAGCGTTGTGGGGGACACTGAAGCTTTCTTT.

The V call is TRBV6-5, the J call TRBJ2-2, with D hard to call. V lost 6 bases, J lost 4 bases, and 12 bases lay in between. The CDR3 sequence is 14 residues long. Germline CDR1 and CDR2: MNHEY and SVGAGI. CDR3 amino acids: CASSPPGFTGELFF. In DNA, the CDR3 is TGTGCCAGCAGCCCCCCCGGGTTCACCGGGGAGCTGTTTTTT.

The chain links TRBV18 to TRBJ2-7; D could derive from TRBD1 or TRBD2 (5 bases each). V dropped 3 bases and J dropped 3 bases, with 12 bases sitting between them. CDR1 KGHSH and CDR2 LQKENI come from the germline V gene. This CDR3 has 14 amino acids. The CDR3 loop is CASSPGTRDYEQYF. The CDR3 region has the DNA TGTGCCAGCTCACCTGGGACCCGTGACTACGAGCAGTACTTC.

The CDR3 bases are TGTGCCAGCAGCCTGACAGGGATTAGCAATCAGCCCCAGCATTTT. It codes for CASSLTGISNQPQHF. The V gene is TRBV2, the J gene TRBJ1-5; 7 nucleotides align to TRBD1. CDR3 length: 15 residues. Germline V CDR1 and CDR2: SNHLY, FYNNEI. With V trimmed by 6 bases and J by 0 bases, 5 bases remained unmatched.

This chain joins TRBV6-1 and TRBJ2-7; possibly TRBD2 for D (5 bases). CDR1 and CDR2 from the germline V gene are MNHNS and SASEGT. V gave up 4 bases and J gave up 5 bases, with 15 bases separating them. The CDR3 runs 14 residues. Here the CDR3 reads CASSVRGQKDEQYF. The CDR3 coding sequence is TGTGCCAGCAGTGTTCGAGGGCAGAAGGACGAGCAGTACTTC.

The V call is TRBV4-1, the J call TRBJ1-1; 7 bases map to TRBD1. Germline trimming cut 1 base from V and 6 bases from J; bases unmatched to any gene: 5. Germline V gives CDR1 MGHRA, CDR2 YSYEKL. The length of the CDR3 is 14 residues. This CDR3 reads CASSQGGDSPEAFF. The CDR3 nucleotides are TGCGCCAGCAGCCAAGGAGGGGACAGCCCTGAAGCTTTCTTT.

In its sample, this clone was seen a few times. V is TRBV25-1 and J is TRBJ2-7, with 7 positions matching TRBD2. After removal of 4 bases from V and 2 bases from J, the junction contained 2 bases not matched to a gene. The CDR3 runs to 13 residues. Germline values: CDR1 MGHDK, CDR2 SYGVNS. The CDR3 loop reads CASSVAGAYEQYF. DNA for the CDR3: TGTGCCAGCAGTGTCGCGGGGGCCTACGAGCAGTACTTC.

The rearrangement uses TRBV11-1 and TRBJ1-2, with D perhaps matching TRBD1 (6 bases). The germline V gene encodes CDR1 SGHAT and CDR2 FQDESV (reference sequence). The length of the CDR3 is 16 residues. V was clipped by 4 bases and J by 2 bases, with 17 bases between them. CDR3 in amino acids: CASSSGETGRNYGYTF. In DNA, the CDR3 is TGTGCCAGCAGCTCGGGAGAAACAGGGCGAAACTATGGCTACACCTTC.

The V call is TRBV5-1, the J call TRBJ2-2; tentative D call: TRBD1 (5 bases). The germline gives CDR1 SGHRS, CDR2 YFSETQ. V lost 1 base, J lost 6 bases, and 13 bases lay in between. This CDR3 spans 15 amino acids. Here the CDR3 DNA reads TGCGCCAGCAGCTTGATACAGGCTGCGGCCGGGGAGCTGTTTTTT. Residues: CASSLIQAAAGELFF. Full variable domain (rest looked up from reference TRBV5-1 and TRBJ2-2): KAGVTQTPRYLIKTRGQQVTLSCSPISGHRSVSWYQQTPGQGLQFLFEYFSETQRNKGNFPGRFSGRQFSNSRSEMNVSTLELGDSALYLCASSLIQAAAGELFFGEGSRLTVL.

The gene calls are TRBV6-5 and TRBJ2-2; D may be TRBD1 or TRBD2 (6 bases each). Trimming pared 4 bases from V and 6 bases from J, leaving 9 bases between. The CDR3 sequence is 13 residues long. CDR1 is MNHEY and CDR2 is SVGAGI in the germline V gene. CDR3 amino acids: CASSSRGAGELFF. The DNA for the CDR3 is TGTGCCAGCAGTTCGAGGGGGGCCGGGGAGCTGTTTTTT.

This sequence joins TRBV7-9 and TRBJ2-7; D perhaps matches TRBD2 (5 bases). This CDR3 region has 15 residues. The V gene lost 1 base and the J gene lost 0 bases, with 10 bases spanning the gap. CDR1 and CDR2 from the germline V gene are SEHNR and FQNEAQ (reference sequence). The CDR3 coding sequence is TGTGCCAGCAGCTTAGTCTTGGGGAGCTCCTACGAGCAGTACTTC. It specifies CASSLVLGSSYEQYF.

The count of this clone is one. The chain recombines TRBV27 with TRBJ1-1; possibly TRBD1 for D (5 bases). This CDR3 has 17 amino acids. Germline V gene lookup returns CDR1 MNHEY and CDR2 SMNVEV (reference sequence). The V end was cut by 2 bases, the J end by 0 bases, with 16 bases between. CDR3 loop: CASSLRRDRGLNTEAFF. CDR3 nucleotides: TGTGCCAGCAGTTTAAGGCGGGACCGCGGCTTGAACACTGAAGCTTTCTTT.

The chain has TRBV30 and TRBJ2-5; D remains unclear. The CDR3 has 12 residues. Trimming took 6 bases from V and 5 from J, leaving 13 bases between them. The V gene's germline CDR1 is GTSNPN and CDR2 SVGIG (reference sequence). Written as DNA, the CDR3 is TGTGCCTGTATTACATCTAGGGAGACCCAGTACTTC. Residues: CACITSRETQYF.

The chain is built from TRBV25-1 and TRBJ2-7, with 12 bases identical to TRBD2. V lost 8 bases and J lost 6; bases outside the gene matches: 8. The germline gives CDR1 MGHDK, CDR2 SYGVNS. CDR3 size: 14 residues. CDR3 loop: CASVPSGGAFEQYF. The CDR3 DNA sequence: TGTGCCAGCGTACCTAGCGGGGGGGCATTCGAGCAGTACTTC.

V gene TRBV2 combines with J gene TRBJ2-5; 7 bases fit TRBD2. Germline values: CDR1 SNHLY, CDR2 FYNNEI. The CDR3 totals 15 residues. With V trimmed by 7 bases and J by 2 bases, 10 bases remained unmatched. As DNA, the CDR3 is TGTGCCAGCACAGGAATAGCGGGCCCACAAGAGACCCAGTACTTC. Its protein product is CASTGIAGPQETQYF.

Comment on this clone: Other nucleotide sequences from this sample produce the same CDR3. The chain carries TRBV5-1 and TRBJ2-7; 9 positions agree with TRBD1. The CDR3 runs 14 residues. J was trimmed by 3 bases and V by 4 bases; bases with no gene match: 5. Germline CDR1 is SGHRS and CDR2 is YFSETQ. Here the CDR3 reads CASSPGQGIYEQYF. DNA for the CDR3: TGCGCCAGCAGCCCTGGACAGGGGATCTACGAGCAGTACTTC. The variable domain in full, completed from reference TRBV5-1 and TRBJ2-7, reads KAGVTQTPRYLIKTRGQQVTLSCSPISGHRSVSWYQQTPGQGLQFLFEYFSETQRNKGNFPGRFSGRQFSNSRSEMNVSTLELGDSALYLCASSPGQGIYEQYFGPGTRLTVT.

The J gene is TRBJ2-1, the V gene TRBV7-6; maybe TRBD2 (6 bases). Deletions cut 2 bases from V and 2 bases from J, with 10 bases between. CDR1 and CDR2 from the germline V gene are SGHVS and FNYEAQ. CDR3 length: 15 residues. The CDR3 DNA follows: TGTGCCAGCAGCTTAAGGAGGGGAGCCTACAATGAGCAGTTCTTC. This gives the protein CASSLRRGAYNEQFF.

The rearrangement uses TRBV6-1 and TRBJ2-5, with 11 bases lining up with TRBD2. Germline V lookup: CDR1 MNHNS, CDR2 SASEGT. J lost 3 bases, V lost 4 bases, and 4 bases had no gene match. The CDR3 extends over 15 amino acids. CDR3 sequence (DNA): TGTGCCAGCAGTGCGGGACTAGCGGCAAAAGAGACCCAGTACTTC. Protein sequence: CASSAGLAAKETQYF.